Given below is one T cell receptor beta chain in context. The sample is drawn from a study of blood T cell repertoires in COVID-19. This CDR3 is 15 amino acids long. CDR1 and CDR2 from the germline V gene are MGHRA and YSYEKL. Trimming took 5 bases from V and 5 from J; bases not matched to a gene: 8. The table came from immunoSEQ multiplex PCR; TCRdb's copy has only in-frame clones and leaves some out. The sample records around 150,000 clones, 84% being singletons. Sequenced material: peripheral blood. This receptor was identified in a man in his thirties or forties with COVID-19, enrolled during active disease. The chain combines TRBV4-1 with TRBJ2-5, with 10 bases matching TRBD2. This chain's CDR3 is CASSFRPGLAETQYF. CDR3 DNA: TGCGCCAGCAGCTTCCGACCGGGACTAGCGGAGACCCAGTACTTC.